Reported below is one T cell receptor (beta chain). The CDR3 runs 13 residues. Germline-derived CDR1 and CDR2 are MNHEY and SMNVEV (reference sequence). Deletions cut 7 bases from V and 5 bases from J, with 11 bases between. Terminally differentiated effector memory CD45RA+ cells were left out of the naive CD8 fraction, which was CD45RO-negative and positively selected for CCR7. This entry is derived from a study of shared clonotypes between healthy human individuals. Clones were read by immunoSEQ multiplex PCR, and TCRdb kept only the in-frame ones, dropping some. The top ten clones hold roughly 24% of a sample with about 700,000 clones, 92% of them seen once.

This rearrangement joins TRBV27 to TRBJ2-2; no clear D. This clonotype originated in a man under 40 in good health. The sequenced material came from naive CD8+ T cells sorted from blood. The CDR3 region is CASTNGVTGELFF. CDR3 sequence (DNA): TGTGCCAGCACCAACGGAGTAACCGGGGAGCTGTTTTTT.